Shown below are 18 T cell receptor beta chains from a single sample sequenced in a study of cytomegalovirus exposure and HLA in healthy donors. TCRdb keeps only in-frame clones here, not all; method: immunoSEQ multiplex PCR. The table has roughly 50,000 clones, around 93% seen once. The sample was PBMCs. Receptors originate from a young woman in good health and CMV-seropositive.

The rearrangement links TRBV6-1 to TRBJ1-1; no clear D. The CDR3 length is 13 residues. Trimming left V 6 bases short and J 1 base short, with 9 bases between. Germline V lookup: CDR1 MNHNS, CDR2 SASEGT. CDR3 sequence (DNA): TGTGCCAGCAGGGCTACAGAGAACACTGAAGCTTTCTTT. It codes for CASRATENTEAFF.

The V call is TRBV18, the J call TRBJ1-5; 7 bases map to TRBD1. CDR3 length: 16 residues. With 0 bases clipped from V and 1 base from J, the junction kept 3 bases outside the gene matches. Germline loops: CDR1 KGHSH, CDR2 LQKENI. The DNA of the CDR3 is TGTGCCAGCTCACCACCGGGCAGGGGGAGCAATCAGCCCCAGCATTTT. Translated, it gives CASSPPGRGSNQPQHF.

The chain's CDR3 is CASGGPHYEQYF. The CDR3 DNA reads as TGTGCCTCCGGCGGGCCCCACTACGAGCAGTACTTC. This sequence joins TRBV5-8 and TRBJ2-7; perhaps TRBD2 as D (5 bases). In germline, CDR1 is SGHTS, CDR2 YDEGEE. This CDR3 has 12 amino acids. The V end lost 10 bases, the J end lost 3 bases, and 14 bases lay between the germline ends.

This chain connects TRBV5-1 to TRBJ2-7; 7 bases match TRBD1. The V and J ends lost 3 bases and 1 base, in that order; junction bases with no gene match: 10. CDR3 length: 16 amino acids. CDR1 and CDR2 from the germline V gene are SGHRS and YFSETQ. The CDR3 DNA is TGCGCCAGCAGCTGGGGAACAGGGGACGGTTCCTACGAGCAGTACTTC. Translation: CASSWGTGDGSYEQYF.

The chain links TRBV11-2 to TRBJ2-1; tentatively, D is TRBD2 (7 bases). Germline lookup yields CDR1 SGHAT and CDR2 FQNNGV. With 1 base removed from V and 9 bases from J, the gap between germline ends came to 13 bases. CDR3 length equals 14 residues. CDR3 nucleotides: TGTGCCAGCAGCTTAGGGGGGGGGCTAGTTGAGCAGTTCTTC. This codes for CASSLGGGLVEQFF. Full variable domain (missing parts from reference TRBV11-2 and TRBJ2-1): EAGVAQSPRYKIIEKRQSVAFWCNPISGHATLYWYQQILGQGPKLLIQFQNNGVVDDSQLPKDRFSAERLKGVDSTLKIQPAKLEDSAVYLCASSLGGGLVEQFFGPGTRLTVL.

The chain links TRBV6-5 to TRBJ1-1; 10 nucleotides line up with TRBD1. The V segment lost 7 bases and the J segment 11 bases; nucleotides outside the gene matches: 10. Germline V gives CDR1 MNHEY, CDR2 SVGAGI. The CDR3 spans 13 residues. CDR3 sequence (DNA): TGTGCCAGCATCTCCGCAGGGGGACAGGGGGCTTTCTTT. Amino acids: CASISAGGQGAFF.

This clone was counted a few times. This rearrangement joins TRBV7-2 to TRBJ1-4; D call uncertain. The CDR3 is 16 amino acids. The V gene lost 0 bases and the J gene lost 0 bases, with 8 bases spanning the gap. Germline loops: CDR1 SGHTA, CDR2 FQGNSA. The DNA for the CDR3 is TGTGCCAGCAGCTTAGCGCAAGCTTCAACTAATGAAAAACTGTTTTTT. It encodes CASSLAQASTNEKLFF. Combining the CDR3 with reference TRBV7-2 and TRBJ1-4 gives the whole variable domain GAGVSQSPSNKVTEKGKDVELRCDPISGHTALYWYRQSLGQGLEFLIYFQGNSAPDKSGLPSDRFSAERTGGSVSTLTIQRTQQEDSAVYLCASSLAQASTNEKLFFGSGTQLSVL.

The chain recombines TRBV7-9 with TRBJ1-3; 7 bases line up with TRBD1. The V and J ends lost 5 bases and 0 bases, in that order; junction bases with no gene match: 4. This CDR3 contains 15 residues. CDR1 SEHNR and CDR2 FQNEAQ come from the germline V gene (reference sequence). The CDR3 sequence is CASSAQGSSGNTIYF. The CDR3 DNA follows: TGTGCCAGCAGCGCACAGGGGAGCTCTGGAAACACCATATATTTT.

This rearrangement joins TRBV19 to TRBJ1-6; 7 nucleotides agree with TRBD1. V lost 5 bases to trimming and J lost 13 bases; unmatched junction nucleotides: 14. CDR3 length equals 15 residues. Germline CDR1 LNHDA, CDR2 SQIVND (reference sequence). The CDR3 is CASSFRTGSTFPLHF. In DNA, the CDR3 is TGTGCCAGTAGTTTCCGGACAGGCTCGACTTTCCCCCTCCACTTT.

The CDR3 nucleotides are TGCGCCAGCAGCTTGGGCTTAGGATGGCTAGGTACTGAAGCTTTCTTT. Translation: CASSLGLGWLGTEAFF. V usage is TRBV5-1 and J usage is TRBJ1-1; D gene uncertain. CDR3 size: 16 residues. The V gene lost 0 bases and the J gene lost 5 bases, with 17 bases spanning the gap. CDR1 is SGHRS, CDR2 YFSETQ, per germline.

This clone was recorded only once. The genes are TRBV30 and TRBJ1-1; the match to TRBD1 covers 9 bases. The CDR3 loop spans 17 amino acids. J gave up 3 bases and V 2 bases, and 13 bases lay outside the gene matches. Germline V gene data show CDR1 as GTSNPN and CDR2 as SVGIG (reference sequence). This chain's CDR3 is CAWSKTGGRMRDTEAFF. In nucleotides, the CDR3 is TGTGCCTGGAGTAAGACAGGGGGGAGGATGAGGGACACTGAAGCTTTCTTT.

This sequence joins TRBV11-2 and TRBJ2-3, with 9 nucleotides matching TRBD1. With 1 base clipped from V and 1 base from J, the junction kept 0 bases outside the gene matches. Per germline, CDR1 SGHAT and CDR2 FQNNGV. This CDR3 spans 15 amino acids. The CDR3 nucleotides are TGTGCCAGCAGCTTAGGGACAGGGGGCACAGATACGCAGTATTTT. This sequence encodes CASSLGTGGTDTQYF.

This clone occurred once. This chain joins TRBV7-8 and TRBJ2-7; possibly TRBD2 for D (6 bases). Germline CDR1 is SGHVS and CDR2 is FQNEAQ. There are 15 residues in the CDR3. Trimming stripped 5 bases from V and 2 bases from J, with 16 bases between. The CDR3 DNA sequence: TGTGCCAGCAGCCTCCGGGACTCGGGCCCCTACGAGCAGTACTTC. It specifies CASSLRDSGPYEQYF.

DNA of the CDR3: TGTGCCAGCAGCTTAATGGGCGGGTCTCGGGAGCAGTACTTC. Amino acids: CASSLMGGSREQYF. The V gene is TRBV7-2, the J gene TRBJ2-7, with a possible D match to TRBD2 (5 bases). In germline, CDR1 is SGHTA, CDR2 FQGNSA. The CDR3 contains 14 residues. With 2 bases removed from V and 7 bases from J, the gap between germline ends came to 15 bases.

The rearrangement joins TRBV27 to TRBJ1-3; TRBD1 is a possible D gene (5 bases). The V gene lost 1 base and the J gene lost 3 bases, with 16 bases spanning the gap. This CDR3 has 17 amino acids. Looked up from germline, CDR1 is MNHEY and CDR2 is SMNVEV (reference sequence). CDR3 DNA: TGTGCCAGCAGTTTATGGCCCCCCCCGGGGGTTGGAAACACCATATATTTT. This encodes CASSLWPPPGVGNTIYF.

V gene TRBV27 combines with J gene TRBJ1-6, with a tentative D call TRBD1 (5 bases). Per germline, CDR1 MNHEY and CDR2 SMNVEV (reference sequence). V shed 4 bases and J shed 10 bases, with 14 bases lying between them. This CDR3 has 14 residues. CDR3 sequence reads: CASSSRDGGSPLHF. For the CDR3, the DNA is TGTGCCAGCAGTTCCCGGGACGGAGGGTCACCCCTCCACTTT.

This chain joins TRBV30 and TRBJ1-5, with D tentatively TRBD1 (6 bases). V was clipped by 0 bases and J by 7 bases, with 13 bases between them. The CDR3 runs to 14 residues. Germline V lookup: CDR1 GTSNPN, CDR2 SVGIG (reference sequence). The CDR3 spells CAWSVGGGRQPQHF. The CDR3 DNA reads as TGTGCCTGGAGTGTGGGGGGGGGCAGGCAGCCCCAGCATTTT.

This clone was seen just once. J is TRBJ2-3 and V is TRBV11-3, with 7 bases fitting TRBD1. V gave up 5 bases and J gave up 1 base; unmatched junction bases: 3. Germline-derived CDR1 and CDR2 are SGHNT and YENEEA. The CDR3 has 14 amino acids. Here the CDR3 DNA reads TGTGCCAGCAGCCGCGACAGGGGCACAGATACGCAGTATTTT. This codes for CASSRDRGTDTQYF.